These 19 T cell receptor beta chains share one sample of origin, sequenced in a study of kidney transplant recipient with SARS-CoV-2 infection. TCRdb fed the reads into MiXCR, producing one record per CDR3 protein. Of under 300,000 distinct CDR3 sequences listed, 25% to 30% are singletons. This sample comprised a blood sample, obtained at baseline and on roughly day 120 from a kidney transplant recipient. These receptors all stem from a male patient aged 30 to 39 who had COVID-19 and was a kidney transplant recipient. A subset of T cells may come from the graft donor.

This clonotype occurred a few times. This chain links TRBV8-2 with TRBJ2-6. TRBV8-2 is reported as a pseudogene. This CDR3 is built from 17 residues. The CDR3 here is CGIILRITQSRADVLTF. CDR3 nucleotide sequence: TGTGGCATTATACTTAGGATAACACAAAGTCGGGCCGACGTCCTGACTTTC.

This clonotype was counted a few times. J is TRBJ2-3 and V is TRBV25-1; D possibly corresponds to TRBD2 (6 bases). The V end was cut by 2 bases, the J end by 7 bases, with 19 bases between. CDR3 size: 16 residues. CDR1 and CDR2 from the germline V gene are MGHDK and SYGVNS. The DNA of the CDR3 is TGTGCCAGCAGTGAAGGGCTAGCGCGGGTAAAGCATACGCAGTATTTT. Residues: CASSEGLARVKHTQYF.

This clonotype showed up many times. The DNA of the CDR3 is TGTGCCAGCAGTTCGGACAGGAGGGGGGAAAAACTGTTTTTT. Translating it yields CASSSDRRGEKLFF. V is TRBV6-5 and J is TRBJ1-4; 7 nucleotides agree with TRBD1. With 4 bases clipped from V and 8 bases from J, the junction kept 7 bases outside the gene matches. This CDR3 has 14 amino acids. Looked up from germline, CDR1 is MNHEY and CDR2 is SVGAGI.

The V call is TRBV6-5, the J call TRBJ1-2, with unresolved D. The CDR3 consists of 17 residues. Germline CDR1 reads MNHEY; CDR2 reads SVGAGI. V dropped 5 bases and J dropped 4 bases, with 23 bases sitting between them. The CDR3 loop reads CASSHRLGGRKAYGYTF. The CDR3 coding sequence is TGTGCCAGCAGTCATCGCCTAGGTGGGAGAAAGGCCTATGGCTACACCTTC.

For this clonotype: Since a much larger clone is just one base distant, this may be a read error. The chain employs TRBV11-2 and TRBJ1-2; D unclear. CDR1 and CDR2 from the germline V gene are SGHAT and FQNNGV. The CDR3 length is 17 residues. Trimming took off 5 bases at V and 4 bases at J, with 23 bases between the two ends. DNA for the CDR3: TGTGCCAGCAGCCGCCAACAAACAAGCAGAAAGACCTATGGCTACACCTTC. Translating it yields CASSRQQTSRKTYGYTF.

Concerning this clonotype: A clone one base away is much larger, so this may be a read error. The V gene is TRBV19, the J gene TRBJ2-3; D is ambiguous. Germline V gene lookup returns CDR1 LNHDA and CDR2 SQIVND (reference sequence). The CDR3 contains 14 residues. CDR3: CASSISGGSDTRYF. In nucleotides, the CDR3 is TGTGCCAGTAGTATTTCGGGTGGGTCAGATACGCGGTATTTT.

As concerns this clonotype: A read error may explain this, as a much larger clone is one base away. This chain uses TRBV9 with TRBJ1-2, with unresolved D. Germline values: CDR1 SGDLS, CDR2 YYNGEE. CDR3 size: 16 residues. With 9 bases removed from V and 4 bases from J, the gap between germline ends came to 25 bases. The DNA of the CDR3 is TGTGCCAACGGTGTCCGGTACTCAAGAAAGACCTATGGCTACACCTTC. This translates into CANGVRYSRKTYGYTF.

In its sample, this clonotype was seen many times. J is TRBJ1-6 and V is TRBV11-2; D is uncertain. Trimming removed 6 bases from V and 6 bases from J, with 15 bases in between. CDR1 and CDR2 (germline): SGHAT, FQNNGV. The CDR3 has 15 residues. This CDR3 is CASSEWRESNSPLHF. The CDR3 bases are TGTGCCAGCAGTGAGTGGCGGGAGTCTAATTCACCCCTCCACTTT.

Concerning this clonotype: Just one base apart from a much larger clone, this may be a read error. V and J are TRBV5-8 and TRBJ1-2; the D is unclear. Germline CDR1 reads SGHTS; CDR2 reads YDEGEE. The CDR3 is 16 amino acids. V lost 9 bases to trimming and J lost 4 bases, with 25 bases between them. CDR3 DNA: TGTGCCAACAGACTGCGTCATCCACGAAAGACCTATGGCTACACCTTC. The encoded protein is CANRLRHPRKTYGYTF.

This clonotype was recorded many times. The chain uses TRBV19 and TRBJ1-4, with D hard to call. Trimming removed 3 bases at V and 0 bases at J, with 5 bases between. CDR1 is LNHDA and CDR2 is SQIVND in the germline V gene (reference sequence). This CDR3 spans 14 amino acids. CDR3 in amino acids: CASSIQTTNEKLFF. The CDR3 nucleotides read TGTGCCAGTAGTATCCAAACAACTAATGAAAAACTGTTTTTT.

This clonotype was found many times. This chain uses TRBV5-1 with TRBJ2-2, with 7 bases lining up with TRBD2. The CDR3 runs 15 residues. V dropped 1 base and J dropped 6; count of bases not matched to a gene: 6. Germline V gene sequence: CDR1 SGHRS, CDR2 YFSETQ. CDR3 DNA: TGCGCCAGCAGCTTGCAAAGGGCGGGAGCCGGGGAGCTGTTTTTT. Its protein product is CASSLQRAGAGELFF.

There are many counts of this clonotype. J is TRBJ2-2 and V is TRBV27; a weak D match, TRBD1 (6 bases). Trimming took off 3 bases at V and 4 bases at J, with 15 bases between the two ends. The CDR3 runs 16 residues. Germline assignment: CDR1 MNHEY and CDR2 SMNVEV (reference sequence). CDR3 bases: TGTGCCAGCAGTTTTTCCCTACCCAGGGGCACCGGGGAGCTGTTTTTT. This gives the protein CASSFSLPRGTGELFF.

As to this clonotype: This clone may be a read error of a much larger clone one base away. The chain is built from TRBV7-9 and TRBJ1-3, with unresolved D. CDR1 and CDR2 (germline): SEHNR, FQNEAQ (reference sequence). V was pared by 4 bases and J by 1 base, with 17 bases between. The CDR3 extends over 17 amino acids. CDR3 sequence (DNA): TGTGCCAGCAGCTCCCCGAAGGGAGGTGCATCTGGAAACACCATATATTTT. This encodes CASSSPKGGASGNTIYF.

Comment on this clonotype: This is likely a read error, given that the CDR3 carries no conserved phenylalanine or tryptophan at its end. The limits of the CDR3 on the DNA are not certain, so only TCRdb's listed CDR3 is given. The CDR3 reads CASVIKSVHKVGPTSRLS. The rearrangement uses TRBV5-1 and TRBJ2-7; TRBD1, the D gene given by the table, was not confirmed from the DNA. The germline V gene encodes CDR1 SGHRS and CDR2 YFSETQ. The CDR3 contains 18 residues when both ends are counted.

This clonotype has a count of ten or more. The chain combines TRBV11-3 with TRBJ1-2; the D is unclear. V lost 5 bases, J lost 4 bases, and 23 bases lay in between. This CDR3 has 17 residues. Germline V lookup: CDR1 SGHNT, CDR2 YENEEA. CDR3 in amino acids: CASSQNTDLGKTYGYTF. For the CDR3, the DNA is TGTGCCAGCAGCCAAAATACCGATCTCGGAAAGACCTATGGCTACACCTTC.

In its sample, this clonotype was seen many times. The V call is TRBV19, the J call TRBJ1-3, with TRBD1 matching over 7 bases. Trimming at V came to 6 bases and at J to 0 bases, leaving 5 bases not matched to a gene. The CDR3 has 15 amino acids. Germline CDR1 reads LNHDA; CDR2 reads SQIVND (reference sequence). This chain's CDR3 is CASSQGGLSGNTIYF. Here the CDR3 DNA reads TGTGCCAGTAGCCAAGGGGGCCTCTCTGGAAACACCATATATTTT.

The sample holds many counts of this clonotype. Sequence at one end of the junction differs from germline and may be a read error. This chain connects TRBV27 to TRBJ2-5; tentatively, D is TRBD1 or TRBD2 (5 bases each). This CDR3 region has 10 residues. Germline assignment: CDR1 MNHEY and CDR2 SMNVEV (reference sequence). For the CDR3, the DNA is TGTGCCAGCAGCCGGGACCTGGCCGACTTC. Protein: CASSRDLADF.

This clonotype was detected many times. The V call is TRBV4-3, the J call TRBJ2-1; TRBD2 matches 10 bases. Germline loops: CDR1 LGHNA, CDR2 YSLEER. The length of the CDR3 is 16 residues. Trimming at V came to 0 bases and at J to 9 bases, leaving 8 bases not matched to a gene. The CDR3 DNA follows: TGCGCCAGCAGCCAAGAGGCGGCTAGCGGGAGACTTGAGCAGTTCTTC. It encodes CASSQEAASGRLEQFF.

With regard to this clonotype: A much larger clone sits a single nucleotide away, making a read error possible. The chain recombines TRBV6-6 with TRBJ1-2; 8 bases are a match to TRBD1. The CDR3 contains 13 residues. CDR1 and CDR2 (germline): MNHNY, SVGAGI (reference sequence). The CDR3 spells CAGSLSGGGGYTF. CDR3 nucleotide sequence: TGTGCCGGCAGTCTATCAGGGGGCGGAGGCTACACCTTC.